These 2 T cell receptor beta chains were sequenced from one sample in a study of CD8 T cells in ankylosing spondylitis (dated by TCRdb to the late 2010s). Libraries came from 5' RACE. The run used an Illumina HiSeq 2500. The public sequencing data were trimmed at Q25 with fastp and processed into clonotypes with MiXCR by TCRdb, which kept only in-frame beta chains. Each record represents a unique CDR3 protein, reported with the most common genes and DNA among its rows. In all, the sample holds approximately 300,000 distinct CDR3 sequences, and about 20% of those were seen once. Around 8% of the sample goes to the ten largest clones. The sequenced sample was blood, either unsorted or a sorted T cell fraction (not recorded which). The source is a male donor with ankylosing spondylitis or in good health (not recorded which).

J is TRBJ2-4 and V is TRBV14, with 8 positions matching TRBD2. The CDR3 has 13 residues. Germline V gives CDR1 SGHDN, CDR2 FVKESK. V shed 1 base and J 7 bases; nucleotides not matched to a gene: 0. CDR3 sequence reads: CASSQVAGNIQYF. In DNA, the CDR3 is TGTGCCAGCAGCCAAGTAGCGGGGAACATTCAGTACTTC.

The chain links TRBV7-9 to TRBJ2-7; 7 bases map to TRBD1. The CDR3 is 12 residues long. The ends lost 5 bases at V and 4 bases at J; junction bases unmatched: 2. Germline CDR1 SEHNR, CDR2 FQNEAQ (reference sequence). CDR3 region: CASSRDRYEQYV. The CDR3 region has the DNA TGTGCCAGCAGCCGGGACAGATACGAGCAGTACGTC.